This TCR beta chain emerged from a study of regulatory T cells in long-lasting Graves disease. This clonotype occurred many times. Specified time point: newly diagnosed GD, antithyroid drugs for less than 3 months. PBMC-derived RNA was used for the TCR library. Blood from the periphery, 8.5 to 9 milliliters in all, was drawn into EDTA tubes. Combining iRepertoire HTBI primers with Arm-PCR of CDR3 regions, the authors built TCR beta libraries. TCRdb analysed the multiplex PCR reads with MiXCR anew, one entry per CDR3 protein. The sample has hundreds of thousands of distinct CDR3 sequences; under 20% are singletons. In addition, the sample was reused for a study of T cells in Graves' hyperthyroidism and ophthalmopathy. Turning to that study: With a median lead of around 5.9 months before onset, the model predicted ophthalmopathy.

Sample: peripheral blood mononuclear cells (PBMCs), taken at new diagnosis, from a patient treated with antithyroid drugs. This receptor was identified in a woman in her twenties or thirties with Graves disease.

The CDR3 DNA is TGTGCCAGCAGTTTGGGTGTGGGGTACGAGCAGTACTTC. Translating it yields CASSLGVGYEQYF. V is TRBV12-3 or TRBV12-4 and J is TRBJ2-7; D not resolved. CDR3 length: 13 residues. V was shortened by 3 bases and J by 4 bases, with 10 bases between the two germline ends.